This TCR beta chain was documented in a study of Ad26.COV2.S vaccination and SARS-CoV-2 variants. Study-wide context: Ad26.COV2.S, an intramuscular injection, was given once or twice 56 days apart. General study results and limits: Participants given vaccine showed non-spike TCR breadth similar to that of placebo recipients.

The treatment here: some 20 received Ad26.COV2.S at low or high dose, single or two shots; 5 received placebo; per-sample allocation not given. Day 63 after the first injection of vaccine or placebo was the sampling time. Using immunoSEQ multiplex PCR, the repertoire was profiled, and TCRdb retains in-frame clones only, with some absent. The repertoire holds about 320,000 clones, with 85% to 90% as singletons. Points on this clone: What it binds is unknown.

Looked up from germline, CDR1 is SGHRS and CDR2 is YFSETQ. V lost 3 bases to trimming and J lost 10 bases; unmatched junction nucleotides: 6. The CDR3 length is 12 residues. Sequencing used peripheral blood, obtained in a trial of Ad26.COV2.S vaccine versus placebo. This chain links TRBV5-1 with TRBJ1-1, with 7 positions matching TRBD1. The clonotype was recovered from a person aged 18-60 years who received the Ad26.COV2.S COVID-19 vaccine or a placebo. The DNA for the CDR3 is TGCGCCAGCAGCTCCCAGGGGGTGTCAGCTTTCTTT. It translates to CASSSQGVSAFF.